One sample yielded the 9 T cell receptor beta chains listed below, sequenced in a study of OX40 agonist ivuxolimab in advanced cancers. Sequenced by immunoSEQ multiplex PCR; TCRdb stores in-frame clones only, minus some. Here the sample spans 65,000 or so clones, about 83% being singletons. This specimen consisted of CD4+ or CD8+ T cells sorted from blood, obtained in a trial of the OX40 agonist ivuxolimab. The receptor set was obtained from an adult with an advanced solid tumor such as melanoma, head and neck, liver or kidney cancer.

This rearrangement joins TRBV30 to TRBJ1-5, with 11 bases matching TRBD1. Germline values: CDR1 GTSNPN, CDR2 SVGIG (reference sequence). J lost 4 bases, V lost 2 bases, and 4 bases had no gene match. CDR3 size: 15 residues. The CDR3 bases are TGTGCCTGGAGTCTGGGACAGGGGGGGAATCAGCCCCAGCATTTT. This sequence encodes CAWSLGQGGNQPQHF.

The chain couples TRBV2 to TRBJ1-5; no reliable D call. This CDR3 is 13 amino acids long. Germline V gives CDR1 SNHLY, CDR2 FYNNEI. Trimming stripped 3 bases from V and 3 bases from J, with 6 bases between. In nucleotides, the CDR3 is TGTGCCAGCAGTGAGACGTTCAATCAGCCCCAGCATTTT. Translating gives CASSETFNQPQHF.

The chain carries TRBV6-5 and TRBJ1-2, with 9 positions matching TRBD1. V trimming: 0 bases; J trimming: 6 bases; junction bases outside the gene matches: 5. The CDR3 covers 15 residues. The germline V gene has CDR1 MNHEY and CDR2 SVGAGI. The CDR3 loop is CASSYSTGGFDGYTF. CDR3 coding DNA: TGTGCCAGCAGTTACTCCACAGGGGGCTTTGATGGCTACACCTTC.

The chain has TRBV7-3 and TRBJ2-2, with TRBD2 matching over 8 bases. This CDR3 has 15 residues. Germline CDR1 reads SGHTA; CDR2 reads FQGTGA. V trimming: 5 bases; J trimming: 6 bases; junction bases outside the gene matches: 8. Here the CDR3 reads CASSPGGGLAGELFF. CDR3 nucleotides: TGTGCCAGCAGCCCCGGCGGGGGGTTGGCCGGGGAGCTGTTTTTT.

This clone was observed once. This rearrangement joins TRBV9 to TRBJ1-1; 7 nucleotides line up with TRBD1. The CDR3 spans 14 residues. V lost 4 bases to trimming and J lost 1 base; unmatched junction nucleotides: 4. Germline V gives CDR1 SGDLS, CDR2 YYNGEE. CDR3 amino acids: CASSRDSKNTEAFF. CDR3 bases: TGTGCCAGCAGCAGGGACAGCAAGAACACTGAAGCTTTCTTT.

The chain couples TRBV5-5 to TRBJ1-2; the D is unclear. V lost 0 bases and J lost 0, with 12 bases in between. CDR1 SGHKS and CDR2 YYEKEE come from the germline V gene (reference sequence). There are 16 residues in the CDR3. CDR3 in amino acids: CASSLARYAANYGYTF. The CDR3 DNA is TGTGCCAGCAGCTTGGCCCGTTACGCAGCTAACTATGGCTACACCTTC.

This clone was observed once. The V gene is TRBV27, the J gene TRBJ1-1; D possibly corresponds to TRBD1 (5 bases). This CDR3 spans 13 amino acids. The V gene's germline CDR1 is MNHEY and CDR2 SMNVEV (reference sequence). Trimming took 7 bases from V and 0 from J, leaving 9 bases between them. CDR3 amino acids: CASMTAMNTEAFF. The CDR3 DNA follows: TGTGCCAGCATGACAGCGATGAACACTGAAGCTTTCTTT.

Here the CDR3 reads CASSPQGLAGGLDTQYF. As DNA, the CDR3 is TGTGCCAGCAGTCCCCAGGGACTAGCGGGGGGTCTCGATACGCAGTATTTT. The chain has TRBV28 and TRBJ2-3, with 15 bases matching TRBD2. Trimming cost V 5 bases and J 6 bases; bases outside gene matches: 9. The CDR3 is made up of 17 amino acids. The germline gives CDR1 MDHEN, CDR2 SYDVKM.

This clone was detected only once. The V and J genes are TRBV5-4 and TRBJ1-1; the D gene is possibly TRBD1 (5 bases). Per the germline V gene, CDR1 is SGHNT and CDR2 is YYREEE (reference sequence). Trimming left V 0 bases short and J 0 bases short, with 9 bases between. The CDR3 spans 15 residues. Written as DNA, the CDR3 is TGTGCCAGCAGCTTGGTTGGGGGGTTGAACACTGAAGCTTTCTTT. Its protein product is CASSLVGGLNTEAFF.